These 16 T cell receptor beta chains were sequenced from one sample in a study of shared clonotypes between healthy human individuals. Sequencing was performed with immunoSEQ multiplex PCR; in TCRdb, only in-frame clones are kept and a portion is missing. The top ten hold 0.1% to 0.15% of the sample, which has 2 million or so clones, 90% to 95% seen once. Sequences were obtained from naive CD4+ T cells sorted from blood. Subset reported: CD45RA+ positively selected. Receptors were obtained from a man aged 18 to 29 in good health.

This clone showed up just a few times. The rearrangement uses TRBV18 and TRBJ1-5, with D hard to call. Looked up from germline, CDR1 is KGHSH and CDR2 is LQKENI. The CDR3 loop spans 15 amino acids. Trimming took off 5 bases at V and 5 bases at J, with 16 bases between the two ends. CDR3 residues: CASSSQAGKDQPQHF. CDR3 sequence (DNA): TGTGCCAGCTCATCGCAGGCGGGAAAGGATCAGCCCCAGCATTTT. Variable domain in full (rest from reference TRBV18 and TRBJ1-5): NAGVMQNPRHLVRRRGQEARLRCSPMKGHSHVYWYRQLPEEGLKFMVYLQKENIIDESGMPKERFSAEFPKEGPSILRIQQVVRGDSAAYFCASSSQAGKDQPQHFGDGTRLSIL.

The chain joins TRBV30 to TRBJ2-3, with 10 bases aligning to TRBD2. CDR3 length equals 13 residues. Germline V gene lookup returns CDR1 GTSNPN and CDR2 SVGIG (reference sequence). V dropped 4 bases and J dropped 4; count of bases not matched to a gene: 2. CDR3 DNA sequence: TGTGCCTGGACTAGCGGGAGTGCAGATACGCAGTATTTT. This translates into CAWTSGSADTQYF.

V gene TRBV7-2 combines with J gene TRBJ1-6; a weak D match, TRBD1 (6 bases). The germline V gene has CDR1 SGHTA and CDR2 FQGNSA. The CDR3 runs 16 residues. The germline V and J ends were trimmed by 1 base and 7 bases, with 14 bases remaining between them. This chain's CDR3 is CASSLGATGHNSPLHF. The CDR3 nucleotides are TGTGCCAGCAGCTTAGGAGCCACAGGGCACAATTCACCCCTCCACTTT.

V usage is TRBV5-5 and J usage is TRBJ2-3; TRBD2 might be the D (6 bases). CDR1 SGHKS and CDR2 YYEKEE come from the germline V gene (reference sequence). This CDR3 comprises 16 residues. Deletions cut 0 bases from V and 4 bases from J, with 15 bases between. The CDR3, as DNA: TGTGCCAGCAGCTTGGCGGCAGGGACTGTCGCAGATACGCAGTATTTT. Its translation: CASSLAAGTVADTQYF.

The CDR3 here is CAWSVEQRYEQYF. The CDR3 region has the DNA TGTGCCTGGAGCGTGGAGCAGCGTTACGAGCAGTACTTC. The chain employs TRBV30 and TRBJ2-7; D not resolved. V lost 3 bases and J lost 4, with 13 bases in between. The CDR3 has 13 amino acids. Germline V CDR1 and CDR2: GTSNPN, SVGIG (reference sequence).

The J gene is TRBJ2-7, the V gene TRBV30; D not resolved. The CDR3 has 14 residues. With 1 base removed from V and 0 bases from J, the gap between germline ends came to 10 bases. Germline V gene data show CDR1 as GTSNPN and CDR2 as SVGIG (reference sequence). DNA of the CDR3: TGTGCCTGGAGTGACACCCCTGCCTCCTACGAGCAGTACTTC. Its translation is CAWSDTPASYEQYF.

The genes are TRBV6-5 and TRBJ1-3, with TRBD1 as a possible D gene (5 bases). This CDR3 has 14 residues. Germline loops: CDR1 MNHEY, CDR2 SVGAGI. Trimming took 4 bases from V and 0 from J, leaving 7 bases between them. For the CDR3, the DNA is TGTGCCAGCAGTTGGGGCCGCTCTGGAAACACCATATATTTT. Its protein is CASSWGRSGNTIYF.

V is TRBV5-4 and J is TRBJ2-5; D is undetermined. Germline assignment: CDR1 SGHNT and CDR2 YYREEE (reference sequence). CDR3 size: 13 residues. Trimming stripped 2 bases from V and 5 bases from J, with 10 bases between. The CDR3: CASSFGVEETQYF. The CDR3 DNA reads TGTGCCAGCAGCTTTGGGGTCGAGGAGACCCAGTACTTC.

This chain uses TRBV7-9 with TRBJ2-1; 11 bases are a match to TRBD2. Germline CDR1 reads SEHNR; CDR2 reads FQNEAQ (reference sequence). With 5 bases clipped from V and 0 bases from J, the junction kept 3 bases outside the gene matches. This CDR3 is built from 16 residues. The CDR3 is CASSHSGRASYNEQFF. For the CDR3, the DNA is TGTGCCAGCAGCCATAGCGGGAGGGCCTCCTACAATGAGCAGTTCTTC.

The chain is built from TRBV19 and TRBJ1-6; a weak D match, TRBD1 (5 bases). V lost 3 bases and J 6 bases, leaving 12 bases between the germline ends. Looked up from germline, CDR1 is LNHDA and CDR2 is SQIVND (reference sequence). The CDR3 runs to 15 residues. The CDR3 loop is CASSIQGTGNSPLHF. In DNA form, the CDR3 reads TGTGCCAGTAGTATTCAGGGTACGGGTAATTCACCCCTCCACTTT.

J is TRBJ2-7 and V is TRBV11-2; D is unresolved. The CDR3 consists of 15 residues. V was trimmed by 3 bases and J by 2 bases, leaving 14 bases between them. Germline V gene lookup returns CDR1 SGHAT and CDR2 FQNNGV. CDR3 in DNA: TGTGCCAGCAGCTTCAAGGGTTCCCCAACCTACGAGCAGTACTTC. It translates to CASSFKGSPTYEQYF.

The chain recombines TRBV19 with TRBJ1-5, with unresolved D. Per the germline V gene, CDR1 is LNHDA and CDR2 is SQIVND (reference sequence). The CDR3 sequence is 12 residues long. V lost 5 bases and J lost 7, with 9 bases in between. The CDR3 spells CASSLLNQPQHF. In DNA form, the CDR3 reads TGTGCCAGTAGTCTACTCAACCAGCCCCAGCATTTT.

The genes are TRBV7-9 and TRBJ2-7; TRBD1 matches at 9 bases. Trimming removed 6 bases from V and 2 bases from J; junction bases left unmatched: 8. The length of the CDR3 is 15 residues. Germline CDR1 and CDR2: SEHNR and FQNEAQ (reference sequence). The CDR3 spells CASSTGTGKTYEQYF. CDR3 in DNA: TGTGCCAGCAGTACCGGGACAGGGAAAACCTACGAGCAGTACTTC.

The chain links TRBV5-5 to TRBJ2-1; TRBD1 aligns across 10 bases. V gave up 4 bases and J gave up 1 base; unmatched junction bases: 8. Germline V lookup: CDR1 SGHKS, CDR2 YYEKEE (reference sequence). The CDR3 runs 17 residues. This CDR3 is CASSLDRGPGSYNEQFF. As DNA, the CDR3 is TGTGCCAGCAGCCTAGACAGGGGGCCGGGGTCCTACAATGAGCAGTTCTTC.

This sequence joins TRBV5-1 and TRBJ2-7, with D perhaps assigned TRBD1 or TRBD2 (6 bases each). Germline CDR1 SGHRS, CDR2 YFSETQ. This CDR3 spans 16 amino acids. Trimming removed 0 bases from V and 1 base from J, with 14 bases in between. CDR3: CASSLVAAGASYEQYF. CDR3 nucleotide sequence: TGCGCCAGCAGCTTGGTAGCGGCAGGGGCTTCCTACGAGCAGTACTTC.

The CDR3 region has the DNA TGTGCCACCAGCAGAGATCTTTGGACGGGCAGGGGAGGTGAAAAACTGTTTTTT. Protein sequence: CATSRDLWTGRGGEKLFF. The rearrangement uses TRBV15 and TRBJ1-4; weak D call: TRBD1 (6 bases). Germline V gene data show CDR1 as LNHNV and CDR2 as YYDKDF (reference sequence). The ends were cut back, 0 bases at V and 7 bases at J, with 21 bases in the middle. CDR3 length: 18 amino acids.